Below are 13 T cell receptor beta chains sequenced from a single sample in a study of beta chain features in type 1 diabetes. Expressed TCRB transcripts were sequenced because the isolated RNA had all been reverse transcribed beforehand. Profiling relied on immunoSEQ multiplex PCR, and the TCRdb table lists in-frame clones only, not all of them. This table holds about 150,000 clones, around 10% found once. The sequenced material came from central memory CD4+ T cells from blood. Source of these receptors: a man younger than 35 in good health.

The chain links TRBV27 to TRBJ2-7; 8 bases line up with TRBD2. V was clipped by 6 bases and J by 2 bases; unmatched bases: 9. The CDR3 runs to 15 residues. Germline values: CDR1 MNHEY, CDR2 SMNVEV (reference sequence). The CDR3 is CASSLKRGGTYEQYF. The DNA for the CDR3 is TGTGCCAGCAGCCTAAAACGGGGGGGAACCTACGAGCAGTACTTC.

Comments on this clone: Other DNA sequences of this sample code for an identical CDR3. The rearrangement uses TRBV9 and TRBJ2-7; weak D call: TRBD1 (6 bases). V lost 0 bases, J lost 0 bases, and 13 bases lay in between. CDR1 SGDLS and CDR2 YYNGEE come from the germline V gene. The CDR3 consists of 16 residues. In DNA form, the CDR3 reads TGTGCCAGCAGCGTAGCCCCGACAGGTATCTCCTACGAGCAGTACTTC. Its protein is CASSVAPTGISYEQYF. Full variable domain (missing parts from reference TRBV9 and TRBJ2-7): DSGVTQTPKHLITATGQRVTLRCSPRSGDLSVYWYQQSLDQGLQFLIQYYNGEERAKGNILERFSAQQFPDLHSELNLSSLELGDSALYFCASSVAPTGISYEQYFGPGTRLTVT.

This clone was counted only a few times. J is TRBJ2-7 and V is TRBV5-4, with D unclear. V lost 4 bases and J 0 bases, leaving 14 bases between the germline ends. The CDR3 length is 15 residues. The germline V gene has CDR1 SGHNT and CDR2 YYREEE (reference sequence). CDR3 DNA: TGTGCCAGCAGCCGGAGAGGACCTGACTCCTACGAGCAGTACTTC. Encoded protein: CASSRRGPDSYEQYF.

This clone is a singleton in its sample. This chain links TRBV7-9 with TRBJ2-4; 12 bases fit TRBD1. The CDR3 has 18 residues. Germline-derived CDR1 and CDR2 are SEHNR and FQNEAQ (reference sequence). The trim removed 5 bases at V and 2 bases at J, leaving 10 bases unmatched. The CDR3 loop is CASSPPGQGALSKNIQYF. CDR3 DNA sequence: TGTGCCAGCAGCCCGCCGGGACAGGGGGCGCTTTCCAAAAACATTCAGTACTTC. The full variable domain, completed using reference TRBV7-9 and TRBJ2-4, is DTGVSQNPRHKITKRGQNVTFRCDPISEHNRLYWYRQTLGQGPEFLTYFQNEAQLEKSRLLSDRFSAERPKGSFSTLEIQRTEQGDSAMYLCASSPPGQGALSKNIQYFGAGTRLSVL.

This clone was counted ten times or more. Other DNA sequences from this sample encode an identical CDR3 as well. The gene calls are TRBV7-3 and TRBJ1-5; D remains ambiguous. Germline CDR1 reads SGHTA; CDR2 reads FQGTGA. The CDR3 runs to 13 residues. V lost 6 bases and J 7 bases, leaving 13 bases between the germline ends. CDR3 in DNA: TGTGCCAGCAGTCAAGACCGGGGACAGCCCCAGCATTTT. Translated: CASSQDRGQPQHF.

The chain links TRBV9 to TRBJ2-7; D is possibly TRBD2 (5 bases). The germline CDR1 and CDR2 sequences are SGDLS and YYNGEE. The germline V and J ends were trimmed by 4 bases and 3 bases, with 17 bases remaining between them. The CDR3 sequence is 15 residues long. Here the CDR3 DNA reads TGTGCCAGCAGCCCGCGACACGCCGGGGTCTACGAGCAGTACTTC. This sequence encodes CASSPRHAGVYEQYF. Variable domain in full (rest from reference TRBV9 and TRBJ2-7): DSGVTQTPKHLITATGQRVTLRCSPRSGDLSVYWYQQSLDQGLQFLIQYYNGEERAKGNILERFSAQQFPDLHSELNLSSLELGDSALYFCASSPRHAGVYEQYFGPGTRLTVT.

This chain connects TRBV29-1 to TRBJ2-1; TRBD2 agrees at 9 bases. V was clipped by 1 base and J by 14 bases; unmatched bases: 9. From germline, CDR1 is SQVTM and CDR2 ANQGSEA. This CDR3 spans 13 amino acids. This CDR3 is CSVEAPSGILKFF. The CDR3 region has the DNA TGCAGCGTTGAAGCCCCTAGCGGGATCCTCAAGTTCTTC.

The V gene is TRBV27, the J gene TRBJ2-5, with unresolved D. Germline lookup yields CDR1 MNHEY and CDR2 SMNVEV (reference sequence). The CDR3 runs 12 residues. With 5 bases removed from V and 9 bases from J, the gap between germline ends came to 13 bases. Here the CDR3 DNA reads TGTGCCAGCAGTAGATTTGGGCAGGCCCAGTACTTC. It codes for CASSRFGQAQYF.

This clone has only a few counts. The chain joins TRBV5-1 to TRBJ2-2, with no clear D. V lost 4 bases to trimming and J lost 0 bases, with 13 bases between them. The CDR3 has 16 residues. Per germline, CDR1 SGHRS and CDR2 YFSETQ. The CDR3 region is CASSLRTLANTGELFF. As DNA, the CDR3 is TGCGCCAGCAGCCTGAGGACCCTCGCGAACACCGGGGAGCTGTTTTTT. Drawing the rest from reference TRBV5-1 and TRBJ2-2, the complete variable domain is KAGVTQTPRYLIKTRGQQVTLSCSPISGHRSVSWYQQTPGQGLQFLFEYFSETQRNKGNFPGRFSGRQFSNSRSEMNVSTLELGDSALYLCASSLRTLANTGELFFGEGSRLTVL.

There are a few counts of this clone. DNA of the CDR3: TGTGCCAGCAGCTTAGCATTCGGGACGACGAACAATGAGCAGTTCTTC. Its protein is CASSLAFGTTNNEQFF. The genes are TRBV7-9 and TRBJ2-1, with D perhaps being TRBD1 or TRBD2 (5 bases each). The CDR3 is 16 amino acids. Deletions cut 0 bases from V and 5 bases from J, with 14 bases between. The germline V gene encodes CDR1 SEHNR and CDR2 FQNEAQ (reference sequence).

This clone appeared a few times. This sequence joins TRBV5-4 and TRBJ2-7; 8 bases match TRBD1. The germline gives CDR1 SGHNT, CDR2 YYREEE (reference sequence). J was trimmed by 5 bases and V by 3 bases; bases with no gene match: 7. The CDR3 consists of 14 residues. CDR3 sequence reads: CASSSGTGGDEQYF. The CDR3 DNA sequence: TGTGCCAGCAGCTCCGGGACAGGAGGGGACGAGCAGTACTTC.

The rearrangement links TRBV14 to TRBJ2-5; the match to TRBD1 covers 8 bases. The junction had 6 bases not matched to a gene; V was cut back by 4 bases and J by 5 bases. The CDR3 contains 14 residues. Germline CDR1 is SGHDN and CDR2 is FVKESK. For the CDR3, the DNA is TGTGCCAGCAGCCCGAGGACAGGGTGGGAGACCCAGTACTTC. It specifies CASSPRTGWETQYF.

V usage is TRBV25-1 and J usage is TRBJ2-7, with 9 positions matching TRBD1. This CDR3 comprises 14 residues. CDR1 and CDR2 (germline): MGHDK, SYGVNS. With 2 bases clipped from V and 4 bases from J, the junction kept 3 bases outside the gene matches. CDR3 in DNA: TGTGCCAGCAGTGAAACAGGGGGCTCGTACGAGCAGTACTTC. Its protein product is CASSETGGSYEQYF.